The present TCR beta chain was sequenced within a study of early T cells in non-severe SARS-CoV-2 infection. Overall study context: Unpaired chains resulted from sequencing bulk RNA of unsorted whole blood. Notes on the study in general: Matching with VDJdb favored anti-spike CD8 responses (missing private and CD4 specificities).

A remark on this clonotype: Its antigen is not identified. The junction departs from the called germline gene at one end, perhaps through a read error.

Using its own MiXCR run on the 5' RACE reads, TCRdb lists one record per CDR3 protein. The sample has about 60,000 distinct CDR3 sequences; over 10% are singletons. The CDR3 is made up of 13 amino acids. CDR1 and CDR2 from the germline V gene are SQVTM and ANQGSEA. This clonotype originated in an adult who was a healthcare worker with PCR-confirmed SARS-CoV-2 infection or an uninfected control (not recorded which). The J gene is TRBJ2-2, the V gene TRBV29-1, with D uncertain. Sequences were obtained from whole blood. The CDR3 region has the DNA TGCAGGGTTGACCCCGGGAACACCGGGGAGCTGTTTTTT. Translated: CRVDPGNTGELFF.